This is a list of T cell receptor beta chains from one sample in a study of blood T cell repertoires in COVID-19. Sequencing was performed with immunoSEQ multiplex PCR; in TCRdb, only in-frame clones are kept and a portion is missing. There are some 150,000 clones in the sample; over 80% occur only once, and about 3% lies in the top ten. Sample: peripheral blood. The receptor source for this set is a woman aged 40-49 years with active or convalescent COVID-19. CDR3s include the opening cysteine and the closing phenylalanine or tryptophan. The D gene is left open where the match is weak. Only some rows state a clone size, as once, few, many or a class for expanded clones.

D gene: -; J gene: TRBJ2-5; V gene: TRBV19; clone size: -; CDR3 protein: CASSSRSRHRQETQYF; CDR3 DNA: TGTGCCAGTAGTTCCCGTAGTCGGCACAGACAAGAGACCCAGTACTTC
D gene: -; J gene: TRBJ2-2; V gene: TRBV21-1; clone size: few; CDR3 protein: CASSKPIRTDYTGELFF; CDR3 DNA: TGTGCCAGCAGCAAACCGATTAGGACTGATTACACCGGGGAGCTGTTTTTT
D gene: TRBD1; J gene: TRBJ1-5; V gene: TRBV6-2/TRBV6-3; clone size: -; CDR3 protein: CASSYLRQGRQPQHF; CDR3 DNA: TGTGCCAGCAGTTACCTTCGACAGGGACGTCAGCCCCAGCATTTT
D gene: -; J gene: TRBJ1-4; V gene: TRBV6-6; clone size: -; CDR3 protein: CASSYGSVSGNEKLFF; CDR3 DNA: TGTGCCAGCAGTTACGGCTCGGTCAGCGGGAACGAAAAACTGTTTTTT
D gene: TRBD1; J gene: TRBJ1-5; V gene: TRBV5-1; clone size: once; CDR3 protein: CASSSGQGLQPQHF; CDR3 DNA: TGCGCCAGCAGCTCGGGACAGGGGCTTCAGCCCCAGCATTTT
D gene: -; J gene: TRBJ2-1; V gene: TRBV27; clone size: -; CDR3 protein: CASSFGAGYNEQFF; CDR3 DNA: TGTGCCAGCAGTTTCGGGGCGGGGTACAATGAGCAGTTCTTC
D gene: -; J gene: TRBJ2-7; V gene: TRBV7-6; clone size: -; CDR3 protein: CASSSDWGGSYEQYF; CDR3 DNA: TGTGCCAGCAGCTCTGACTGGGGCGGCTCCTACGAGCAGTACTTC
D gene: -; J gene: TRBJ2-3; V gene: TRBV9; clone size: -; CDR3 protein: CASSVAAGSSTDTQYF; CDR3 DNA: TGTGCCAGCAGCGTAGCGGCGGGATCGAGCACAGATACGCAGTATTTT
D gene: -; J gene: TRBJ1-1; V gene: TRBV3-1/TRBV3-2; clone size: once; CDR3 protein: CASSQEQENTEAFF; CDR3 DNA: TGTGCCAGCAGCCAAGAACAGGAGAACACTGAAGCTTTCTTT
D gene: -; J gene: TRBJ1-1; V gene: TRBV12-5; clone size: once; CDR3 protein: CASGLKGRTEAFF; CDR3 DNA: TGTGCTAGTGGTTTGAAGGGGAGGACTGAAGCTTTCTTT
D gene: -; J gene: TRBJ2-1; V gene: TRBV5-6; clone size: once; CDR3 protein: CASSLLGSGASDEQFF; CDR3 DNA: TGTGCCAGCAGCTTGTTGGGCAGTGGGGCAAGCGATGAGCAGTTCTTC
D gene: -; J gene: TRBJ1-2; V gene: TRBV29-1; clone size: -; CDR3 protein: CSVRLSRFLGPGGYTF; CDR3 DNA: TGCAGCGTTCGTCTGTCTCGCTTTTTGGGTCCGGGGGGCTACACCTTC
D gene: TRBD2; J gene: TRBJ2-7; V gene: TRBV18; clone size: few; CDR3 protein: CASSPQTGTRYF; CDR3 DNA: TGTGCCAGCTCACCCCAAACAGGGACTAGGTACTTC
D gene: TRBD2; J gene: TRBJ2-1; V gene: TRBV19; clone size: -; CDR3 protein: CASSLLGAGANNEQFF; CDR3 DNA: TGTGCCAGTAGCCTCCTTGGGGCGGGAGCGAACAATGAGCAGTTCTTC
D gene: -; J gene: TRBJ2-6; V gene: TRBV19; clone size: -; CDR3 protein: CASSIDGGSGANVLTF; CDR3 DNA: TGTGCCAGTAGTATAGACGGGGGCTCTGGGGCCAACGTCCTGACTTTC
D gene: -; J gene: TRBJ1-5; V gene: TRBV9; clone size: -; CDR3 protein: CASSVSPVDRDQPQHF; CDR3 DNA: TGTGCCAGCAGCGTCTCCCCGGTCGATAGAGATCAGCCCCAGCATTTT
D gene: -; J gene: TRBJ1-2; V gene: TRBV6-5; clone size: few; CDR3 protein: CASNPGGGNYGYTF; CDR3 DNA: TGTGCCAGCAACCCGGGGGGGGGTAACTATGGCTACACCTTC
D gene: TRBD1; J gene: TRBJ1-1; V gene: TRBV4-3; clone size: -; CDR3 protein: CASSQTPGTGALQAFF; CDR3 DNA: TGCGCCAGCAGCCAGACCCCCGGGACAGGGGCACTCCAAGCTTTCTTT
D gene: -; J gene: TRBJ2-1; V gene: TRBV7-2; clone size: -; CDR3 protein: CASSLGGSLGNEQFF; CDR3 DNA: TGTGCCAGCAGCTTAGGCGGGTCTCTCGGCAATGAGCAGTTCTTC
D gene: TRBD1; J gene: TRBJ1-5; V gene: TRBV10-3; clone size: -; CDR3 protein: CAISKQGLTGAGQPQHF; CDR3 DNA: TGTGCCATCAGTAAACAGGGCCTCACAGGGGCGGGTCAGCCCCAGCATTTT
D gene: -; J gene: TRBJ1-2; V gene: TRBV5-1; clone size: -; CDR3 protein: CASSLGGQTYGYTF; CDR3 DNA: TGCGCCAGCAGCTTGGGGGGCCAAACCTATGGCTACACCTTC
D gene: -; J gene: TRBJ2-5; V gene: TRBV6-6; clone size: many; CDR3 protein: CASRRFIQETQYF; CDR3 DNA: TGTGCCAGCAGGAGGTTCATCCAAGAGACCCAGTACTTC
D gene: TRBD2; J gene: TRBJ2-1; V gene: TRBV7-2; clone size: -; CDR3 protein: CASSLSGVNEQFF; CDR3 DNA: TGTGCCAGCAGCTTAAGCGGGGTCAATGAGCAGTTCTTC
D gene: TRBD1; J gene: TRBJ1-2; V gene: TRBV27; clone size: -; CDR3 protein: CASSLSRGNRGLGGYTF; CDR3 DNA: TGTGCCAGCAGTTTATCGAGGGGGAACAGGGGCCTCGGTGGCTACACCTTC
D gene: -; J gene: TRBJ1-1; V gene: TRBV5-1; clone size: -; CDR3 protein: CASSLAGASEAFF; CDR3 DNA: TGCGCCAGCAGCTTGGCTGGGGCATCTGAAGCTTTCTTT
D gene: TRBD2; J gene: TRBJ2-7; V gene: TRBV5-1; clone size: -; CDR3 protein: CASSSGGADLAEAPYYEQYF; CDR3 DNA: TGCGCCAGCAGCTCGGGGGGTGCTGATCTAGCGGAAGCCCCTTACTACGAGCAGTACTTC
D gene: TRBD2; J gene: TRBJ2-7; V gene: TRBV23-1; clone size: -; CDR3 protein: CASSQPTSGRAYEQYF; CDR3 DNA: TGCGCCAGCAGTCAACCTACTAGCGGGAGGGCCTACGAGCAGTACTTC
D gene: -; J gene: TRBJ1-2; V gene: TRBV10-3; clone size: -; CDR3 protein: CAIRGRDDGYTF; CDR3 DNA: TGTGCCATCAGGGGCAGGGATGATGGCTACACCTTC
D gene: TRBD1; J gene: TRBJ2-7; V gene: TRBV9; clone size: -; CDR3 protein: CASSVGQGPSYEQYF; CDR3 DNA: TGTGCCAGCAGCGTAGGACAGGGCCCTTCCTACGAGCAGTACTTC
D gene: -; J gene: TRBJ1-1; V gene: TRBV19; clone size: once; CDR3 protein: CASSMRQNTEAFF; CDR3 DNA: TGTGCCAGTAGTATGAGACAGAACACTGAAGCTTTCTTT
D gene: -; J gene: TRBJ1-1; V gene: TRBV7-9; clone size: -; CDR3 protein: CASSLAYSLDTEAFF; CDR3 DNA: TGTGCCAGCAGCTTAGCGTACAGTCTTGACACTGAAGCTTTCTTT
D gene: -; J gene: TRBJ2-7; V gene: TRBV29-1; clone size: -; CDR3 protein: CSVAQGPSYEQYF; CDR3 DNA: TGCAGCGTTGCCCAGGGGCCTTCCTACGAGCAGTACTTC
D gene: -; J gene: TRBJ1-4; V gene: TRBV7-9; clone size: -; CDR3 protein: CASSFPRQDRTNEKLFF; CDR3 DNA: TGTGCCAGCAGCTTCCCCCGACAGGATCGAACGAATGAAAAACTGTTTTTT
D gene: -; J gene: TRBJ1-2; V gene: TRBV2; clone size: -; CDR3 protein: CASSPGGSPGYGYTF; CDR3 DNA: TGTGCCAGCAGCCCCGGGGGGAGTCCTGGCTATGGCTACACCTTC
D gene: -; J gene: TRBJ2-3; V gene: TRBV15; clone size: -; CDR3 protein: CATRGGDTQYF; CDR3 DNA: TGTGCCACCCGAGGGGGAGATACGCAGTATTTT
D gene: TRBD2; J gene: TRBJ2-1; V gene: TRBV6-2/TRBV6-3; clone size: once; CDR3 protein: CASSRAGGLYNEQFF; CDR3 DNA: TGTGCCAGCAGCCGCGCGGGAGGCCTCTACAATGAGCAGTTCTTC
D gene: TRBD1; J gene: TRBJ1-1; V gene: TRBV5-4; clone size: -; CDR3 protein: CASSTRDRGEAFF; CDR3 DNA: TGTGCCAGCAGCACCCGGGACAGGGGAGAAGCTTTCTTT
D gene: -; J gene: TRBJ2-5; V gene: TRBV19; clone size: -; CDR3 protein: CASSTGGGGRETQYF; CDR3 DNA: TGTGCCAGTAGTACGGGTGGTGGAGGGAGGGAGACCCAGTACTTC
D gene: -; J gene: TRBJ1-5; V gene: TRBV6-6; clone size: -; CDR3 protein: CASSYYQDQPQHF; CDR3 DNA: TGTGCCAGCAGTTACTACCAGGATCAGCCCCAGCATTTT
D gene: TRBD1; J gene: TRBJ1-5; V gene: TRBV19; clone size: -; CDR3 protein: CASRTGKGQPQHF; CDR3 DNA: TGTGCCAGTAGGACAGGGAAGGGTCAGCCCCAGCATTTT
D gene: -; J gene: TRBJ2-3; V gene: TRBV7-2; clone size: -; CDR3 protein: CASSRGVHLSTDTQYF; CDR3 DNA: TGTGCCAGCAGCCGCGGTGTACATTTGAGCACAGATACGCAGTATTTT
D gene: TRBD1; J gene: TRBJ1-1; V gene: TRBV28; clone size: -; CDR3 protein: CASSFLDRVNTEAFF; CDR3 DNA: TGTGCCAGCAGTTTTCTGGACAGGGTGAACACTGAAGCTTTCTTT
D gene: -; J gene: TRBJ1-4; V gene: TRBV7-9; clone size: -; CDR3 protein: CASSLTAGGDEKLFF; CDR3 DNA: TGTGCCAGCAGCTTAACAGCTGGGGGCGATGAAAAACTGTTTTTT
D gene: TRBD1; J gene: TRBJ2-7; V gene: TRBV3-1/TRBV3-2; clone size: -; CDR3 protein: CASSQPGQGPLGKYF; CDR3 DNA: TGTGCCAGCAGCCAACCCGGACAGGGCCCCCTAGGGAAGTACTTC
D gene: -; J gene: TRBJ1-6; V gene: TRBV3-1/TRBV3-2; clone size: -; CDR3 protein: CASSQDPGANSPLHF; CDR3 DNA: TGTGCCAGCAGCCAAGATCCGGGAGCGAATTCACCCCTCCACTTT
D gene: -; J gene: TRBJ1-1; V gene: TRBV12-3/TRBV12-4; clone size: few; CDR3 protein: CASRRRGGTEAFF; CDR3 DNA: TGTGCCAGCAGGAGAAGGGGAGGCACTGAAGCTTTCTTT
D gene: TRBD1; J gene: TRBJ1-1; V gene: TRBV7-2; clone size: -; CDR3 protein: CASSLRTGLNTEAFF; CDR3 DNA: TGTGCCAGCAGCCTAAGGACAGGTTTGAACACTGAAGCTTTCTTT
D gene: TRBD2; J gene: TRBJ2-2; V gene: TRBV6-5; clone size: -; CDR3 protein: CASSYGEGRDTGELFF; CDR3 DNA: TGTGCCAGCAGTTATGGGGAGGGCAGAGACACCGGGGAGCTGTTTTTT
D gene: TRBD2; J gene: TRBJ2-1; V gene: TRBV28; clone size: -; CDR3 protein: CASSHNRASGTGRNEQFF; CDR3 DNA: TGTGCCAGCAGCCACAACAGGGCTAGCGGGACGGGGCGGAATGAGCAGTTCTTC
D gene: -; J gene: TRBJ2-2; V gene: TRBV10-1; clone size: -; CDR3 protein: CASGSGGDTGELFF; CDR3 DNA: TGCGCCAGCGGGAGCGGAGGGGACACCGGGGAGCTGTTTTTT
D gene: TRBD2; J gene: TRBJ2-2; V gene: TRBV6-1; clone size: -; CDR3 protein: CASSVPGLAPTGELFF; CDR3 DNA: TGTGCCAGCAGTGTACCGGGACTAGCGCCCACCGGGGAGCTGTTTTTT
D gene: TRBD2; J gene: TRBJ2-1; V gene: TRBV28; clone size: -; CDR3 protein: CASGEIGLAGRSSYNEQFF; CDR3 DNA: TGTGCCAGCGGCGAGATCGGGTTAGCGGGAAGGAGCTCCTACAATGAGCAGTTCTTC
D gene: -; J gene: TRBJ2-7; V gene: TRBV10-1; clone size: -; CDR3 protein: CASSADISYEQYF; CDR3 DNA: TGCGCCAGCAGTGCTGACATTTCCTACGAGCAGTACTTC
D gene: -; J gene: TRBJ1-2; V gene: TRBV5-4; clone size: -; CDR3 protein: CASSLGQEYYGYTF; CDR3 DNA: TGTGCCAGCAGCTTGGGACAGGAATACTATGGCTACACCTTC
D gene: TRBD1; J gene: TRBJ2-7; V gene: TRBV29-1; clone size: -; CDR3 protein: CSVDTGQGSYEQYF; CDR3 DNA: TGCAGCGTTGATACGGGACAGGGCTCCTACGAGCAGTACTTC